This T cell receptor beta chain is from a study of response to subunit inactivated influenza vaccine. This clonotype was counted at least ten times. Trimming at V came to 1 base and at J to 6 bases, leaving 5 bases not matched to a gene. From germline, CDR1 is SEHNR and CDR2 FQNEAQ (reference sequence). This CDR3 has 14 residues. TCRdb reanalysed the RT-PCR reads using MiXCR and keeps one entry per CDR3 protein. Here the sample spans roughly 550,000 distinct CDR3 sequences, approximately 24% being singletons. This same sample was also part of a study on T cells expressing NK-cell markers. That work adds: Libraries used 5'RACE template switching adding universal primer site and UMIs. Six or seven donors had dominant NKG2C+ clonotypes that comprised roughly 1.0-8% of their CD8+ T cells.

Source: CD4+ T cells sorted from PBMCs, taken about 13 days after vaccination. V gene TRBV7-9 combines with J gene TRBJ1-1; 7 bases align to TRBD1. The clonotype originates from a middle-aged man who received an inactivated influenza vaccine. CDR3 amino acids: CASSLETGSAEAFF. The CDR3 nucleotides read TGTGCCAGCAGCTTAGAGACAGGGTCCGCTGAAGCTTTCTTT. The full variable domain, completed using reference TRBV7-9 and TRBJ1-1, is DTGVSQNPRHKITKRGQNVTFRCDPISEHNRLYWYRQTLGQGPEFLTYFQNEAQLEKSRLLSDRFSAERPKGSFSTLEIQRTEQGDSAMYLCASSLETGSAEAFFGQGTRLTVV.